These T cell receptor beta chains were read from a single sample in a study of blood T cell repertoires in COVID-19. Generated by immunoSEQ multiplex PCR, the TCRdb table keeps only in-frame clones and is missing some. The table records a few hundred thousand clones, roughly 85% of them present only once. Sample: PBMCs or T cells enriched from blood (not recorded which). The source of these receptors is a middle-aged woman with acute COVID-19. Each CDR3 is given with its conserved first and last residue. The D gene is left open where the match is weak. Only some rows state a clone size, as once, few, many or a class for expanded clones.

V gene,D gene,J gene,clone size,CDR3 protein,CDR3 DNA
TRBV3-1/TRBV3-2,TRBD1,TRBJ1-2,once,CASSRQGGNYGYTF,TGTGCCAGCAGCCGACAGGGTGGAAACTATGGCTACACCTTC
TRBV19,TRBD1,TRBJ1-5,once,CASSTGTGRDQPQHF,TGTGCCAGTAGTACAGGGACAGGGCGTGATCAGCCCCAGCATTTT
TRBV2,NA,TRBJ1-1,NA,CASSGPDWVKAFF,TGTGCCAGCAGTGGCCCGGACTGGGTAAAAGCTTTCTTT
TRBV24-1,NA,TRBJ1-6,NA,CATSDLRLSPLHF,TGTGCCACCAGTGATTTGCGTCTATCACCCCTCCACTTT
TRBV6-2/TRBV6-3,NA,TRBJ1-2,NA,CASSSAVNYGYTF,TGTGCCAGCAGTTCCGCGGTTAACTATGGCTACACCTTC
TRBV7-2,NA,TRBJ1-1,NA,CASSPQPGGGTEAFF,TGTGCCAGCAGCCCCCAACCGGGCGGCGGGACTGAAGCTTTCTTT
TRBV14,NA,TRBJ2-1,NA,CASSQDWFGSSYNEQFF,TGTGCCAGCAGCCAAGATTGGTTCGGGTCCTCCTACAATGAGCAGTTCTTC
TRBV27,NA,TRBJ1-6,NA,CASSSNRDLGSPLHF,TGTGCCAGCAGTTCCAACAGGGACCTGGGATCACCCCTCCACTTT
TRBV11-2,TRBD2,TRBJ2-1,NA,CASNSGTSFYNEQFF,TGTGCCAGCAATTCCGGGACTAGTTTTTACAATGAGCAGTTCTTC
TRBV7-9,TRBD1,TRBJ2-6,NA,CASTPPGTGSSGANVLTF,TGTGCCAGCACCCCCCCGGGGACAGGGAGCTCTGGGGCCAACGTCCTGACTTTC
TRBV6-5,TRBD1,TRBJ2-2,NA,CASSYGQGSHTGELFF,TGTGCCAGCAGTTACGGACAGGGATCCCACACCGGGGAGCTGTTTTTT
TRBV6-5,TRBD2,TRBJ2-7,NA,CASSGGLASEQYF,TGTGCCAGCAGCGGGGGACTAGCGAGCGAGCAGTACTTC
TRBV28,TRBD2,TRBJ2-1,NA,CASSPSLAGVDEQFF,TGTGCCAGCAGTCCCTCACTAGCGGGAGTCGATGAGCAGTTCTTC
TRBV3-1/TRBV3-2,NA,TRBJ2-5,NA,CASSLGLQETQYF,TGTGCCAGCAGCCTGGGACTTCAAGAGACCCAGTACTTC
TRBV19,NA,TRBJ2-1,NA,CASSIVGGISYNEQFF,TGTGCCAGTAGTATAGTGGGGGGAATAAGCTACAATGAGCAGTTCTTC
TRBV27,NA,TRBJ2-1,few,CASSPSRLVGYNEQFF,TGTGCCAGCAGCCCTTCGCGCCTAGTCGGCTACAATGAGCAGTTCTTC
TRBV12-3/TRBV12-4,TRBD2,TRBJ2-1,NA,CASSFREGGFRFF,TGTGCCAGCAGTTTCAGGGAGGGAGGGTTTCGGTTCTTC
TRBV2,NA,TRBJ1-6,NA,CASSESVGRNSPLHF,TGTGCCAGCAGTGAAAGTGTCGGGAGGAATTCACCCCTCCACTTT
TRBV5-5,NA,TRBJ1-1,NA,CASSLDPGLPNAFF,TGTGCCAGCAGCTTGGATCCAGGACTACCGAACGCTTTCTTT
TRBV14,NA,TRBJ1-2,once,CASSPGYRENYGYTF,TGTGCCAGCAGCCCAGGGTACAGAGAGAACTATGGCTACACCTTC
TRBV7-2,NA,TRBJ2-1,few,CASSPKWSNEQFF,TGTGCCAGCAGCCCCAAGTGGAGCAATGAGCAGTTCTTC
TRBV30,NA,TRBJ2-3,NA,CAWSVLGAPPDTQYF,TGTGCCTGGAGTGTACTGGGGGCGCCCCCAGATACGCAGTATTTT
TRBV10-3,NA,TRBJ1-1,NA,CAVTGNTEAFF,TGTGCCGTCACAGGGAACACTGAAGCTTTCTTT